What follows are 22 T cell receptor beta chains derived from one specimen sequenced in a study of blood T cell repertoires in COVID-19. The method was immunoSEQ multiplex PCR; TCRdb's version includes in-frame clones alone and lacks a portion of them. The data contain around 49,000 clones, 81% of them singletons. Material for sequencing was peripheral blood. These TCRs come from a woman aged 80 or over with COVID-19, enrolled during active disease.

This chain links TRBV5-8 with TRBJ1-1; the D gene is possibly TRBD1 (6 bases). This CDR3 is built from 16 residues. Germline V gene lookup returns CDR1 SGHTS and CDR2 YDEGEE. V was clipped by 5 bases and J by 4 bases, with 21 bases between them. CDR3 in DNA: TGTGCCAGCAGTCAGGACAGAGGATTTGGCGCCACTGAAGCTTTCTTT. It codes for CASSQDRGFGATEAFF. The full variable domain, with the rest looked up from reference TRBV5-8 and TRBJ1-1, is EAGVTQSPTHLIKTRGQQATLRCSPISGHTSVYWYQQALGLGLQFLLWYDEGEERNRGNFPPRFSGRQFPNYSSELNVNALELEDSALYLCASSQDRGFGATEAFFGQGTRLTVV.

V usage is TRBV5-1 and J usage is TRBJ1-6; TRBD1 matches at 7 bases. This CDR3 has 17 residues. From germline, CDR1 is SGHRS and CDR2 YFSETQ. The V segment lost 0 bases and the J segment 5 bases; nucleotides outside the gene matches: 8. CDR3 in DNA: TGCGCCAGCAGCTTGGGGGGGACAGTGGGGAATAATTCACCCCTCCACTTT. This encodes CASSLGGTVGNNSPLHF.

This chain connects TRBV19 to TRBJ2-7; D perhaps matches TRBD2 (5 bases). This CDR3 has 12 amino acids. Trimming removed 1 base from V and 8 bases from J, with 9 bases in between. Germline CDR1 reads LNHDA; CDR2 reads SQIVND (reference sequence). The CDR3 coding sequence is TGTGCCAGTAGTATAGGGTACGGGAAGCAGTACTTC. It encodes CASSIGYGKQYF.

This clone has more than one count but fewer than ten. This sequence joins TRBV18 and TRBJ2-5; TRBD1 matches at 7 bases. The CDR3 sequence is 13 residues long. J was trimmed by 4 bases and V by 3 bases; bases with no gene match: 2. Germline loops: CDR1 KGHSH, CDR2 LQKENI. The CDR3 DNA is TGTGCCAGCTCACCCAGACAGGGAGAGACCCAGTACTTC. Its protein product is CASSPRQGETQYF.

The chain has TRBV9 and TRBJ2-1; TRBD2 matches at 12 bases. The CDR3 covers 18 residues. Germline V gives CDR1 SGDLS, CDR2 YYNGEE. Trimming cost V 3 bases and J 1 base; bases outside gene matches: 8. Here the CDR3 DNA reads TGTGCCAGCAGCGGATCGACTAGCGGGAGACCATCCTACAATGAGCAGTTCTTC. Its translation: CASSGSTSGRPSYNEQFF.

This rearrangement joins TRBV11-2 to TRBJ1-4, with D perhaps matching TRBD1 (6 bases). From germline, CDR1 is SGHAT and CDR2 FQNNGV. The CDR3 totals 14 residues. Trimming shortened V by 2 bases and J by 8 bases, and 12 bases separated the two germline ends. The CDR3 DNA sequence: TGTGCCAGCAGCTTAAACACAGGGCAGGAAAAACTGTTTTTT. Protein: CASSLNTGQEKLFF.

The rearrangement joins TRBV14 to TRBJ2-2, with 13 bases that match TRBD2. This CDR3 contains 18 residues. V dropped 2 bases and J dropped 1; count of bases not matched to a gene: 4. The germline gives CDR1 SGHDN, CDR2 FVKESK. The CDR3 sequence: CASSQPGLAGQNTGELFF. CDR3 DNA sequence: TGTGCCAGCAGCCAACCGGGACTAGCGGGACAGAACACCGGGGAGCTGTTTTTT.

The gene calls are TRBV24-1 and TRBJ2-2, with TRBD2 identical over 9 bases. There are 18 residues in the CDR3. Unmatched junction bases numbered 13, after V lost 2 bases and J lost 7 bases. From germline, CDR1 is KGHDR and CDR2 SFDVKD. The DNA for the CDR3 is TGTGCCACCAGTGATTGGCGGGGTAGCGGGAGTTCGATCGGGGAGCTGTTTTTT. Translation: CATSDWRGSGSSIGELFF.

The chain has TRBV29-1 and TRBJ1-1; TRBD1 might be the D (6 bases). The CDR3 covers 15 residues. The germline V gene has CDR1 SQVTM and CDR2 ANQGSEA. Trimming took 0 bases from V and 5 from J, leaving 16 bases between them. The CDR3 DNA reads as TGCAGCGTTGAAGATACCACAGGGTTGGGGACTGAAGCTTTCTTT. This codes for CSVEDTTGLGTEAFF. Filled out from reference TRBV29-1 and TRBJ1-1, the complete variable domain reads SAVISQKPSRDICQRGTSLTIQCQVDSQVTMMFWYRQQPGQSLTLIATANQGSEATYESGFVIDKFPISRPNLTFSTLTVSNMSPEDSSIYLCSVEDTTGLGTEAFFGQGTRLTVV.

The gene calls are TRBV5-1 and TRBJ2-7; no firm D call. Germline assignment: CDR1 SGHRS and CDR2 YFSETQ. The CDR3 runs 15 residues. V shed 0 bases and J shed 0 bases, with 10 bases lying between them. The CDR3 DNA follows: TGCGCCAGCAGCTTGGGAGATATTATCTCCTACGAGCAGTACTTC. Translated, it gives CASSLGDIISYEQYF.

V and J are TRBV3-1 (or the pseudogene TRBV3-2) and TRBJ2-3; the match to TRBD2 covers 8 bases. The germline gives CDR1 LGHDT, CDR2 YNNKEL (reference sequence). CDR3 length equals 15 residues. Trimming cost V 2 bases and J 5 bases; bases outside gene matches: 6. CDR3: CASSQSGGGGDTQYF. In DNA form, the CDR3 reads TGTGCCAGCAGCCAATCGGGAGGGGGGGGAGATACGCAGTATTTT.

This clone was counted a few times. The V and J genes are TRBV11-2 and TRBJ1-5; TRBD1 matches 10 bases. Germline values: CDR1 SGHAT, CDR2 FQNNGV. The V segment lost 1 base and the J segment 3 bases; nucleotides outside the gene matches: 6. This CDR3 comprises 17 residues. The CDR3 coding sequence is TGTGCCAGCAGCTTAGCAGGGACAGGGGCTATCAATCAGCCCCAGCATTTT. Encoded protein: CASSLAGTGAINQPQHF.

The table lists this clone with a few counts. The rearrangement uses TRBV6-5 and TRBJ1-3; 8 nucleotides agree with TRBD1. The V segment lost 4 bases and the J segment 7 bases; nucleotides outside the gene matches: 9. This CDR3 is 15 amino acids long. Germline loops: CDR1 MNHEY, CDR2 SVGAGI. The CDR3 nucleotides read TGTGCCAGCAGTTCGGACAGGGTGGGATTGAACACCATATATTTT. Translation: CASSSDRVGLNTIYF.

CDR3 sequence: CASSMWSGRAADTQYF. CDR3 nucleotide sequence: TGTGCCAGTAGTATGTGGAGCGGGAGGGCCGCAGATACGCAGTATTTT. V gene TRBV19 combines with J gene TRBJ2-3, with 10 bases fitting TRBD2. CDR1 is LNHDA, CDR2 SQIVND, per germline (reference sequence). V dropped 3 bases and J dropped 4; count of bases not matched to a gene: 7. The CDR3 runs 16 residues.

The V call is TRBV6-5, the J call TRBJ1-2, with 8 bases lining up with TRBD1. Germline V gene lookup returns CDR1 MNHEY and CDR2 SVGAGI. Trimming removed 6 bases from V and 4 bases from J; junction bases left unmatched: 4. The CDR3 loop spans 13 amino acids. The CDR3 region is CASRPGQVYGYTF. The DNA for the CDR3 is TGTGCCAGCAGGCCGGGACAGGTCTATGGCTACACCTTC.

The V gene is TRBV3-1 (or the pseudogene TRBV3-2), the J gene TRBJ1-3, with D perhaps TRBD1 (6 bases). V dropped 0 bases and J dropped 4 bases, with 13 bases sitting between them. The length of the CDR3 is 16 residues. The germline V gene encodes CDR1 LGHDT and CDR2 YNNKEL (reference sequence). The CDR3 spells CASSQDSGTRGNTIYF. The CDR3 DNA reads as TGTGCCAGCAGCCAAGACTCGGGGACACGGGGAAACACCATATATTTT.

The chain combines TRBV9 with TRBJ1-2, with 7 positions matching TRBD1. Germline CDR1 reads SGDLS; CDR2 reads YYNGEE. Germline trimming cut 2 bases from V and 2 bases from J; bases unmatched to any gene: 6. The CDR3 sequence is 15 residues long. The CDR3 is CASSVRDSKNYGYTF. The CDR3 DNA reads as TGTGCCAGCAGCGTTCGGGACAGCAAGAACTATGGCTACACCTTC.

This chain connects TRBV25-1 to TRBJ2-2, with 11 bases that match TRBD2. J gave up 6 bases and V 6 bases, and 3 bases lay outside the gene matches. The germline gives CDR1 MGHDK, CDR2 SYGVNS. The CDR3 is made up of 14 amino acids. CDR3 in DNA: TGTGCCAGCAGGGGACTAGCGGTTCCCGGGGAGCTGTTTTTT. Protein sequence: CASRGLAVPGELFF.

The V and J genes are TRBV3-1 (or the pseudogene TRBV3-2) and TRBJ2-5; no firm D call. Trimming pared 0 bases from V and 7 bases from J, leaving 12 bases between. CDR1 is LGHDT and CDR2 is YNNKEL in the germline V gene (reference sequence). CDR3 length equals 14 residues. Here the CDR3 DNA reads TGTGCCAGCAGCCAAGACAGCGTCGGTAGGACCCAGTACTTC. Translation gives CASSQDSVGRTQYF.

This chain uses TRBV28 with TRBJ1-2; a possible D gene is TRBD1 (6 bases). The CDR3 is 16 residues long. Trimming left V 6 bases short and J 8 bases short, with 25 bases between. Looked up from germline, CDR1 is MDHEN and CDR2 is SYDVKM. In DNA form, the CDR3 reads TGTGCCAGCAGCCCCCCATGGGGGGGCTCGAGTCGCGGCTACACCTTC. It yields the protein CASSPPWGGSSRGYTF.

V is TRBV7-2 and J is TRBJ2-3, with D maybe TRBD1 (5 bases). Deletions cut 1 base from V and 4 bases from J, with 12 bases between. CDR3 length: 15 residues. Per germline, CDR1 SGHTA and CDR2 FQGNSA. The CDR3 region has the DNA TGTGCCAGCAGCTTAGGACCAGGGAAGGCAGATACGCAGTATTTT. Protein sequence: CASSLGPGKADTQYF.

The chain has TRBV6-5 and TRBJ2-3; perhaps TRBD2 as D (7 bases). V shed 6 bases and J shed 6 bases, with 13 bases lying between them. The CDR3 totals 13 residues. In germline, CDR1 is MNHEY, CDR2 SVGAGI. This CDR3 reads CASRRGGGDTQYF. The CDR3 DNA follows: TGTGCCAGCAGACGGGGAGGGGGGGATACGCAGTATTTT.